Described below is a single TCR beta chain sequence and its context. The antigen remains undetermined. This entry belongs to a study of human T cells and chemical hapten exposure. For the study at large: TCR yield per sample varied, mainly due to pooled library volumes. General study points: The count of PT1 expanded TCRs correlated positively with patch test score.

Within the library, unique molecular identifiers were attached to each individual cDNA molecule. TCRdb ran MiXCR on the RACE reads and lists one entry per CDR3 protein. This sample has about 160,000 distinct CDR3 sequences; 25% to 30% occur once, and the top ten carry 2.1%. Time point in this sample: patch test 3, about 24 weeks after DPC sensitization. Indicated treatment: therapeutic diphenylcyclopropenone sensitization with weekly scalp DPC. The length of the CDR3 is 14 residues. Germline V CDR1 and CDR2: DFQATT, SNEGSKA (reference sequence). V shed 2 bases and J 6 bases; nucleotides not matched to a gene: 5.

The receptor was isolated from a woman under 30 with alopecia areata. Some clones in this sample may be carry-over from other donors' samples. This specimen was whole blood, taken in connection with sensitization to the hapten diphenylcyclopropenone (DPC). The rearrangement links TRBV20-1 to TRBJ2-1; 9 bases align to TRBD2. In DNA, the CDR3 is TGCAGTGCTAGATCCAGCGGGAGGAGCAATGAGCAGTTCTTC. As protein: CSARSSGRSNEQFF.